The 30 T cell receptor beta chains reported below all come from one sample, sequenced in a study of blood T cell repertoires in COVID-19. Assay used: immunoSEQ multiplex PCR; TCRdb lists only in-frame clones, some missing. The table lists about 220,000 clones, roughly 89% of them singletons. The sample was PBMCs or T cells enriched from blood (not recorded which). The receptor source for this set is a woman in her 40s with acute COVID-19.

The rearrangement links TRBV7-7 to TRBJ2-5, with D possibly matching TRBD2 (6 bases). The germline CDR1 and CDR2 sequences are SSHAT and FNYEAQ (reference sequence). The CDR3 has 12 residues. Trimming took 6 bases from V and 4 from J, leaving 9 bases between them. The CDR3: CASRKAGETQYF. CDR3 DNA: TGTGCCAGCAGAAAAGCGGGAGAGACCCAGTACTTC. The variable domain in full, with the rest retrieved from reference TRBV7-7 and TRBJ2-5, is GAGVSQSPRYKVTKRGQDVTLRCDPISSHATLYWYQQALGQGPEFLTYFNYEAQPDKSGLPSDRFSAERPEGSISTLTIQRTEQRDSAMYRCASRKAGETQYFGPGTRLLVL.

CDR3 amino acids: CASSFDRGPGNEQFF. The CDR3 DNA reads as TGTGCCAGCAGCTTCGACAGGGGGCCAGGCAATGAGCAGTTCTTC. The J gene is TRBJ2-1, the V gene TRBV7-9; 10 nucleotides agree with TRBD1. V gave up 3 bases and J gave up 6 bases; unmatched junction bases: 5. Germline V gene data show CDR1 as SEHNR and CDR2 as FQNEAQ (reference sequence). The CDR3 sequence is 15 residues long.

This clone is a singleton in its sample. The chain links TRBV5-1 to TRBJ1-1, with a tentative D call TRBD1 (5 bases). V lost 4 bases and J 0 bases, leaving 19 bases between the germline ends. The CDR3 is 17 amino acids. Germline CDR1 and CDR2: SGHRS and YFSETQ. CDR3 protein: CASSPYPGRGMNTEAFF. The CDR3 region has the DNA TGCGCCAGCAGCCCCTACCCAGGAAGGGGTATGAACACTGAAGCTTTCTTT.

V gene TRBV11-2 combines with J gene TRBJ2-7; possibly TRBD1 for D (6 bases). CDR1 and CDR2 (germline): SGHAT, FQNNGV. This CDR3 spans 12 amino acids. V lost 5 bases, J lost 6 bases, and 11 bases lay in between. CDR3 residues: CASSRTGSEQYV. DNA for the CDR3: TGTGCCAGCAGCCGCACAGGGTCCGAGCAGTACGTC.

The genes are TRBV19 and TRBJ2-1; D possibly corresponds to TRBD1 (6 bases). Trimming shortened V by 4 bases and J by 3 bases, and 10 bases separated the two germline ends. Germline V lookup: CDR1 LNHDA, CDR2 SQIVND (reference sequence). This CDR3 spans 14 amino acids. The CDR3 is CASSSQGLYNEQFF. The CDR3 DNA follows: TGTGCCAGTAGTAGCCAGGGGCTCTACAATGAGCAGTTCTTC.

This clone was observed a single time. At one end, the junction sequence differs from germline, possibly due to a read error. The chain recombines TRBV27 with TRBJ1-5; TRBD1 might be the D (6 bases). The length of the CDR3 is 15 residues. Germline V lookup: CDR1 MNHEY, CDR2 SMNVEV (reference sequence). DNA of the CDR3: TGTGCCAGCAGTCGAGGGACGGGGGGCAACCAGCCCCAGCATTTT. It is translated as CASSRGTGGNQPQHF.

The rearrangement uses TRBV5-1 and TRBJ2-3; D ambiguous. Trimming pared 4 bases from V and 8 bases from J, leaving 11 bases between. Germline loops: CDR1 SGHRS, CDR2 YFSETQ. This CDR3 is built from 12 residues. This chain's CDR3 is CASSDSLGTQYF. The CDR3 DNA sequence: TGCGCCAGCAGCGATAGCCTCGGTACGCAGTATTTT. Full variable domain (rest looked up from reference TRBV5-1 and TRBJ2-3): KAGVTQTPRYLIKTRGQQVTLSCSPISGHRSVSWYQQTPGQGLQFLFEYFSETQRNKGNFPGRFSGRQFSNSRSEMNVSTLELGDSALYLCASSDSLGTQYFGPGTRLTVL.

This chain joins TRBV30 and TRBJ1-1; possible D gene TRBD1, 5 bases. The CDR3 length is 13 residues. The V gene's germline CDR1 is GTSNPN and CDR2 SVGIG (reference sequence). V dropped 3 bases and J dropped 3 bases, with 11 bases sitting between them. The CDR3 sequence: CAWSARGDTEAFF. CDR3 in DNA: TGTGCCTGGAGCGCCCGGGGGGACACTGAAGCTTTCTTT.

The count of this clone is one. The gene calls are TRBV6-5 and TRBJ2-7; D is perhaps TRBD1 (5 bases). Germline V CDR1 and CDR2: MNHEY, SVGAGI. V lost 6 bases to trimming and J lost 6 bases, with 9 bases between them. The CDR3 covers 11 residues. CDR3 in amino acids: CASRQGGEQYF. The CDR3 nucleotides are TGTGCCAGCAGGCAGGGTGGCGAGCAGTACTTC.

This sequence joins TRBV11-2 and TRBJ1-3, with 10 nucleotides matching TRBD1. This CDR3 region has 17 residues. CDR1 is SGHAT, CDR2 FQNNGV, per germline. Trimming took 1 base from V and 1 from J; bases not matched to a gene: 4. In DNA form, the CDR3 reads TGTGCCAGCAGCTTAGCCGGGGACAGGGGATCTGGAAACACCATATATTTT. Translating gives CASSLAGDRGSGNTIYF. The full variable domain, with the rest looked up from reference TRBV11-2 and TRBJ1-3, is EAGVAQSPRYKIIEKRQSVAFWCNPISGHATLYWYQQILGQGPKLLIQFQNNGVVDDSQLPKDRFSAERLKGVDSTLKIQPAKLEDSAVYLCASSLAGDRGSGNTIYFGEGSWLTVV.

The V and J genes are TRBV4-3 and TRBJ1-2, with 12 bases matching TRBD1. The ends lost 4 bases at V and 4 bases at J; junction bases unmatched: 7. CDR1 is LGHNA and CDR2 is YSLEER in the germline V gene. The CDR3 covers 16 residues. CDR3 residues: CASSPGQGAYFYGYTF. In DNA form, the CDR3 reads TGCGCCAGCAGCCCGGGACAGGGGGCCTACTTCTATGGCTACACCTTC.

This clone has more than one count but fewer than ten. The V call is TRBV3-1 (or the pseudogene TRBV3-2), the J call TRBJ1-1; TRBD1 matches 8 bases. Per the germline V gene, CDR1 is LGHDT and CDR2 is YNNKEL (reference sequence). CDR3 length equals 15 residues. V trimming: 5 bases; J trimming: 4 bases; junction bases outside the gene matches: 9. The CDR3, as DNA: TGTGCCAGCAGCAAAAAACAGGGGGGGGTCACTGAAGCTTTCTTT. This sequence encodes CASSKKQGGVTEAFF.

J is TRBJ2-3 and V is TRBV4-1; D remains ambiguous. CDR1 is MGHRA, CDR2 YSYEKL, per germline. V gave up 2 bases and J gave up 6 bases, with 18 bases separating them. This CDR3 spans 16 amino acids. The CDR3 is CASSQPARSIADTQYF. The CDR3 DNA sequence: TGCGCCAGCAGCCAACCCGCTAGGAGCATTGCCGATACGCAGTATTTT.

The CDR3 spells CAWDRDRVLNTEAFF. The DNA of the CDR3 is TGTGCCTGGGACCGGGACAGGGTTTTGAACACTGAAGCTTTCTTT. The V gene is TRBV30, the J gene TRBJ1-1, with 9 bases aligning to TRBD1. V shed 5 bases and J 0 bases; nucleotides not matched to a gene: 7. CDR1 and CDR2 from the germline V gene are GTSNPN and SVGIG (reference sequence). This CDR3 contains 15 residues. The entire variable domain, with the rest obtained from reference TRBV30 and TRBJ1-1, is as follows: SQTIHQWPATLVQPVGSPLSLECTVEGTSNPNLYWYRQAAGRGLQLLFYSVGIGQISSEVPQNLSASRPQDRQFILSSKKLLLSDSGFYLCAWDRDRVLNTEAFFGQGTRLTVV.

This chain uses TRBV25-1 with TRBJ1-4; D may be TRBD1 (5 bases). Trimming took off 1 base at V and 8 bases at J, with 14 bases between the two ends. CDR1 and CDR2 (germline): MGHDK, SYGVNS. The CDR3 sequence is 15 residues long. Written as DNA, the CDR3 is TGTGCCAGCAGTGAATGGGGGGGGTTAGGAGAAAAACTGTTTTTT. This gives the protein CASSEWGGLGEKLFF. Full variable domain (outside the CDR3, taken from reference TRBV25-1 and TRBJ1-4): EADIYQTPRYLVIGTGKKITLECSQTMGHDKMYWYQQDPGMELHLIHYSYGVNSTEKGDLSSESTVSRIRTEHFPLTLESARPSHTSQYLCASSEWGGLGEKLFFGSGTQLSVL.

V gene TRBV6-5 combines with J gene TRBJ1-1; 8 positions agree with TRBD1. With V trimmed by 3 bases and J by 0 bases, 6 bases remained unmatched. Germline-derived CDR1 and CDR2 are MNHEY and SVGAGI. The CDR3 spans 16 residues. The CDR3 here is CASSYATGVVNTEAFF. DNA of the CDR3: TGTGCCAGCAGTTATGCGACAGGGGTGGTGAACACTGAAGCTTTCTTT.

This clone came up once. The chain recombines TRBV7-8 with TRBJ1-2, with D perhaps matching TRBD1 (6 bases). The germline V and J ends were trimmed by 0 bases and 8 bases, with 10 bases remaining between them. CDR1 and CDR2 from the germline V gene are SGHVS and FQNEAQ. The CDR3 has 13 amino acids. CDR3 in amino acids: CASSLATGHGYTF. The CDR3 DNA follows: TGTGCCAGCAGCTTAGCCACAGGGCACGGCTACACCTTC.

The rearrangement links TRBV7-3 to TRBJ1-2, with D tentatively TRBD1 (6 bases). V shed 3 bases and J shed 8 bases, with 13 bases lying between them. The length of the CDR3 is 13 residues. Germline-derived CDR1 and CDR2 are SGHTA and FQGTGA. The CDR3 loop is CASSFSQGDGYTF. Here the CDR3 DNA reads TGTGCCAGCAGCTTCTCACAGGGTGACGGCTACACCTTC.

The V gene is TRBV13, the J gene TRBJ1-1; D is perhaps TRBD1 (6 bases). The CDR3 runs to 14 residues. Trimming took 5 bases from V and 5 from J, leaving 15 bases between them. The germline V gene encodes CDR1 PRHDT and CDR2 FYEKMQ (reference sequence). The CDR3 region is CASSAGAYRTEAFF. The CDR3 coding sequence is TGTGCCAGCAGCGCGGGGGCGTATCGTACTGAAGCTTTCTTT.

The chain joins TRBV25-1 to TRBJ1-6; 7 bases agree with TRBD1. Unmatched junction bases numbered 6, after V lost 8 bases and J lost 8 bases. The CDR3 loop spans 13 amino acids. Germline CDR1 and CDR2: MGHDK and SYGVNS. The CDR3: CASRGQTDSPLHF. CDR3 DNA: TGTGCCAGCCGGGGACAGACTGATTCACCCCTCCACTTT.

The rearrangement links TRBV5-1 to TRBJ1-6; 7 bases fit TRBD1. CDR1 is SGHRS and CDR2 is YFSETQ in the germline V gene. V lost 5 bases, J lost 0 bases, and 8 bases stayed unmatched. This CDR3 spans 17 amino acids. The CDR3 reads CASRYGGQSSYNSPLHF. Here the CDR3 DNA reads TGCGCCAGCAGATATGGGGGACAGAGCTCCTATAATTCACCCCTCCACTTT.

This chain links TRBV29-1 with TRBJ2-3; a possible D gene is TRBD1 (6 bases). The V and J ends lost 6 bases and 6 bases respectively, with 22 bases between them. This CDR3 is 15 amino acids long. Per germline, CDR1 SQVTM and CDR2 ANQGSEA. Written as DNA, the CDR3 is TGCAGCGTCGGGGTTACAGGGTCCCTAGGGGATACGCAGTATTTT. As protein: CSVGVTGSLGDTQYF.

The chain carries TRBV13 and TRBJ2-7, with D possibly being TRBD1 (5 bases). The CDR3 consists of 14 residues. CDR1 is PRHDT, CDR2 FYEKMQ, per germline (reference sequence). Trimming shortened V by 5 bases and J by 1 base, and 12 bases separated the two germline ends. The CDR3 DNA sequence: TGTGCCAGCAGCCCAGGGCCCCGATCCTACGAGCAGTACTTC. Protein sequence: CASSPGPRSYEQYF.

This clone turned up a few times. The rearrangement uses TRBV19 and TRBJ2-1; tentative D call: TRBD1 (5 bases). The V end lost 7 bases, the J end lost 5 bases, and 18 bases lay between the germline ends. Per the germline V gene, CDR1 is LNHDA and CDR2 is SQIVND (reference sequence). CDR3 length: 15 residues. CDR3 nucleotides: TGTGCCAGTACCAACCCCGGTGCAGGGAACAATGAGCAGTTCTTC. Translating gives CASTNPGAGNNEQFF.

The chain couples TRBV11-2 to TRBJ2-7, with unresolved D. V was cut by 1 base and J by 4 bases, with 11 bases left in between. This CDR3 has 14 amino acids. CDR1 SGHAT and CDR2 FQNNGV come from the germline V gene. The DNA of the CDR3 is TGTGCCAGCAGCTTAGGGGCAGGTAATTACGAGCAGTACGTC. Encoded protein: CASSLGAGNYEQYV.

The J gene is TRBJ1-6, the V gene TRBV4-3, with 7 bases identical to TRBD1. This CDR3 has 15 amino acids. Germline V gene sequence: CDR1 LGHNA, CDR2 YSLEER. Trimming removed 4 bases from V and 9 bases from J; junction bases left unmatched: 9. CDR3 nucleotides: TGCGCCAGCAGCCTAGGACAGGCGTCGGGTTCACCCCTCCACTTT. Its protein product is CASSLGQASGSPLHF.

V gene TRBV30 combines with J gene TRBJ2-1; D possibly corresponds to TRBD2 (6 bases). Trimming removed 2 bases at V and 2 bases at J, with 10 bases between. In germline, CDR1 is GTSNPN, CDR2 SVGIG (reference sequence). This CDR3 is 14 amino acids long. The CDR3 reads CAWSPGGAYNEQFF. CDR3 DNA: TGTGCCTGGAGTCCCGGAGGGGCCTACAATGAGCAGTTCTTC.

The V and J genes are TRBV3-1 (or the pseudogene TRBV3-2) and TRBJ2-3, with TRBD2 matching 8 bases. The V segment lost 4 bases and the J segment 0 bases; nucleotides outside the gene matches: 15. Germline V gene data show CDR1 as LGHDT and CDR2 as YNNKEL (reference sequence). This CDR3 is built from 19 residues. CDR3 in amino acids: CASSPPGLGHSSSTDTQYF. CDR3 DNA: TGTGCCAGCAGCCCGCCGGGACTAGGCCATTCCTCTAGCACAGATACGCAGTATTTT.

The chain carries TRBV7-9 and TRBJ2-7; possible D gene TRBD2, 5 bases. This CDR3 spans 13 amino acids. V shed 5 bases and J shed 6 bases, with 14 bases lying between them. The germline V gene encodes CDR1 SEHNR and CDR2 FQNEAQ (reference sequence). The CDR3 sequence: CASSMSGGSEQYF. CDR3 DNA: TGTGCCAGCAGCATGTCGGGCGGGTCCGAGCAGTACTTC.

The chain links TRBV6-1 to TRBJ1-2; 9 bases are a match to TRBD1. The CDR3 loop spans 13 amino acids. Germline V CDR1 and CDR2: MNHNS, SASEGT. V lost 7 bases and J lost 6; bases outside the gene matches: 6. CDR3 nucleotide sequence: TGTGCCAGCATTATGGACAGGGGTCATGGCTACACCTTC. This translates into CASIMDRGHGYTF.